Sequencing of this T cell receptor beta chain was carried out in a study of PD-1 blockade in classical Hodgkin lymphoma. Overall study: Patients had nivolumab dosed at 3 mg/kg, delivered intravenously every 2 weeks.

The table lists this clone with a few counts. Its antigen is still unknown. Germline CDR1 is LNHDA and CDR2 is SQIVND (reference sequence). V was cut by 8 bases and J by 8 bases, with 10 bases left in between. This CDR3 spans 12 amino acids. Assay used: immunoSEQ multiplex PCR; TCRdb lists only in-frame clones, some missing. This sample yields under 20,000 clones, of which about 75% are seen a single time; approximately 2.4% belongs to the top ten. Notes on the study in general: The origin of the repertoire differences remains undefined, with disease activity or prior therapy as possible causes. Baseline diversity was lower in partial responders and progressors than complete responders.

The time point was: cycle 4 day 1 (C4D1), after around six weeks of nivolumab. There was relapse after autologous stem cell transplantation in every patient, and there was variation in brentuximab vedotin exposure. Negative magnetic selection isolated CD4+ T cells from thawed PBMCs. The study recorded best responses of complete response, partial response or progressive disease. This sequence joins TRBV19 and TRBJ1-6; no clear D gene. The origin of this receptor is a human donor with classical Hodgkin lymphoma. The sample here was CD4+ T cells from blood, taken before the fourth cycle of nivolumab. The CDR3 sequence is CASSTSDSPLHF. The CDR3 nucleotides are TGTGCCAGTTCTACATCTGATTCACCCCTCCACTTT. Variable domain in full (rest from reference TRBV19 and TRBJ1-6): DGGITQSPKYLFRKEGQNVTLSCEQNLNHDAMYWYRQDPGQGLRLIYYSQIVNDFQKGDIAEGYSVSREKKESFPLTVTSAQKNPTAFYLCASSTSDSPLHFGNGTRLTVT.